This TCR beta chain appears in the sequencing data of a study of T-cell reconstitution after alpha-beta-depleted transplantation in children. Findings and limits, study-wide: Several hundred graft clones that had expanded were reportedly the source of alpha-beta T cells about two months after transplant. One year post-transplant, T-cell counts and diversity were largely derived from T cells produced anew. Surviving recipient T cells and intrathymic progenitors accounted for some patients' high TCRbeta diversity at day 60.

This clonotype was seen ten or more times. Its antigen is unidentified. Unique molecular identifiers were used in preparing the TCRbeta library. TCRdb re-derived calls from the PCR reads in MiXCR, one entry per CDR3 protein. The sample shows almost 500,000 distinct CDR3 sequences, roughly a tenth of them seen only once. The sequence came from a child under 10 years old with inherited bone marrow failure, due to receive a stem cell transplant. Here the sequenced sample was PBMCs, taken before TCRalphabeta/CD19-depleted stem cell transplant.

In DNA, the CDR3 is TGCAGCGTTGAAGAGGCAGGCCAAGAGACCCAGTACTTC. Its protein product is CSVEEAGQETQYF. The chain combines TRBV29-1 with TRBJ2-5; D is undetermined. V lost 0 bases, J lost 1 base, and 6 bases lay in between. Germline CDR1 reads SQVTM; CDR2 reads ANQGSEA. The CDR3 sequence is 13 residues long. Combining the CDR3 with reference TRBV29-1 and TRBJ2-5 gives the whole variable domain SAVISQKPSRDICQRGTSLTIQCQVDSQVTMMFWYRQQPGQSLTLIATANQGSEATYESGFVIDKFPISRPNLTFSTLTVSNMSPEDSSIYLCSVEEAGQETQYFGPGTRLLVL.